This T cell receptor (beta chain) was sequenced in a study of blood T cell repertoires in COVID-19. Data came from immunoSEQ multiplex PCR; TCRdb stores just in-frame clones and leaves some out. The sample has tens of thousands of clones; more than 80% are singletons. This CDR3 region has 14 residues. With 4 bases removed from V and 4 bases from J, the gap between germline ends came to 11 bases. Germline CDR1 and CDR2: SGHVS and FNYEAQ. The chain has TRBV7-6 and TRBJ1-3, with D unresolved. What was sequenced was peripheral blood. The receptor was derived from a man in his sixties with acute or convalescent COVID-19. CDR3 bases: TGTGCCAGCAGCTCGATCGAGTCGGGAAACACCATATATTTT. It yields the protein CASSSIESGNTIYF.